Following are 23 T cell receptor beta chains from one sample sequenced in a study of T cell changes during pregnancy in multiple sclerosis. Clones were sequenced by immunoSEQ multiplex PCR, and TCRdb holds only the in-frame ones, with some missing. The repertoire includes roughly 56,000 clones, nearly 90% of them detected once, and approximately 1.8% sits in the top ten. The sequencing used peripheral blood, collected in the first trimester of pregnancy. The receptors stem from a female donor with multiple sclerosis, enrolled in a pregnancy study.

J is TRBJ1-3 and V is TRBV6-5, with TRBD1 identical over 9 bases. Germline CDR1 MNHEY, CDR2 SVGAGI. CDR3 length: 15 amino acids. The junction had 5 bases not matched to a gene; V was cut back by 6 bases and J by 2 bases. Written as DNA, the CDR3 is TGTGCCAGCAGATCGGGACAGGGCACTGGAAACACCATATATTTT. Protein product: CASRSGQGTGNTIYF.

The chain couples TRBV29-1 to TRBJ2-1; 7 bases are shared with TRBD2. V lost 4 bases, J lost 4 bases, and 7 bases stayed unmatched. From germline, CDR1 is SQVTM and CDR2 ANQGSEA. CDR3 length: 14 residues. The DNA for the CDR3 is TGCAGCGTTGTCGGGGAGGGCCTATACAATGAGCAGTTCTTC. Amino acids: CSVVGEGLYNEQFF.

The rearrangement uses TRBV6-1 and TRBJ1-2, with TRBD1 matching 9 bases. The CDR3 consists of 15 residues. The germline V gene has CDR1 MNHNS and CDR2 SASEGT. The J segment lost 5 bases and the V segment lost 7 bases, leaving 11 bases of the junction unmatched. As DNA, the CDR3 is TGTGCCAGCACCCCGGGACCGGGACAGGGATATGGCTACACCTTC. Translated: CASTPGPGQGYGYTF.

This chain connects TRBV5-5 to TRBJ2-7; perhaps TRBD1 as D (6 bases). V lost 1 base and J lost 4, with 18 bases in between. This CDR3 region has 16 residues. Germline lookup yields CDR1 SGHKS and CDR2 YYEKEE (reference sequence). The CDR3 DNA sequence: TGTGCCAGCAGCTTGAGAACAGGGCCCTTAATTTACGAGCAGTACTTC. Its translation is CASSLRTGPLIYEQYF.

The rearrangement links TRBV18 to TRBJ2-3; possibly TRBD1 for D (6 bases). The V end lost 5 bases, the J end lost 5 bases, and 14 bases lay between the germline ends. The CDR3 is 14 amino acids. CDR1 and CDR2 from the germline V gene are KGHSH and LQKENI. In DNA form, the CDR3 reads TGTGCCAGCTCAGTCCACAGGGCCGAAGATACGCAGTATTTT. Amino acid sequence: CASSVHRAEDTQYF.

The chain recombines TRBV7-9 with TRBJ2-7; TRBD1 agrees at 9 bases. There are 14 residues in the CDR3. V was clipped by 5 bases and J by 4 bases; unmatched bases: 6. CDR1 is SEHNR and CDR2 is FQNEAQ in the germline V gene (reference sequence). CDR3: CASSPGQGMYEQYF. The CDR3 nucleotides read TGTGCCAGCAGCCCTGGACAGGGGATGTACGAGCAGTACTTC.

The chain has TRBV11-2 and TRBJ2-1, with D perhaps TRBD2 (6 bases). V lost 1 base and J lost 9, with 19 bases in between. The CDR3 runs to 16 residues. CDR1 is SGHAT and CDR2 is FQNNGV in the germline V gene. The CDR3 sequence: CASSLAPPTSWSEQFF. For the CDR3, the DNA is TGTGCCAGCAGCTTAGCCCCTCCAACTAGCTGGAGTGAGCAGTTCTTC.

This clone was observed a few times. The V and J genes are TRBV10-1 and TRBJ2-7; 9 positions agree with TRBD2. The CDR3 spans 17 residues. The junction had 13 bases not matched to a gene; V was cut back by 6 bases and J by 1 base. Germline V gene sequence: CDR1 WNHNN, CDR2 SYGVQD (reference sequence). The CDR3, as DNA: TGCGCCAGCAGCGGGACTAGCCGACGCTCAGGGTCCTACGAGCAGTACTTC. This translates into CASSGTSRRSGSYEQYF.

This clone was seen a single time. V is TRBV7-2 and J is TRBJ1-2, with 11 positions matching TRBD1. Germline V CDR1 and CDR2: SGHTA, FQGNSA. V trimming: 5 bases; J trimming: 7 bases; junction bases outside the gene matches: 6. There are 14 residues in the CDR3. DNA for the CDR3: TGTGCCAGCAGCACGGGACAGGGGGATTCTGGCTACACCTTC. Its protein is CASSTGQGDSGYTF.

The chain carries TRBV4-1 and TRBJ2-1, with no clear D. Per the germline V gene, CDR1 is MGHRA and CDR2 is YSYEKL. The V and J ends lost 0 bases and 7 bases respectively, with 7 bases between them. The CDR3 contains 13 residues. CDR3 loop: CASSQERPNEQFF. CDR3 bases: TGCGCCAGCAGCCAAGAGCGGCCTAATGAGCAGTTCTTC.

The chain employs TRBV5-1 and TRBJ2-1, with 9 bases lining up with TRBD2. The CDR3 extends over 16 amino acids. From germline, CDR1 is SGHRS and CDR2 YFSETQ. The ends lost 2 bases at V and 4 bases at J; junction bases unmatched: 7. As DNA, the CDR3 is TGCGCCAGCAGCTTAGACGGGACTAGCCCTTACAATGAGCAGTTCTTC. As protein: CASSLDGTSPYNEQFF.

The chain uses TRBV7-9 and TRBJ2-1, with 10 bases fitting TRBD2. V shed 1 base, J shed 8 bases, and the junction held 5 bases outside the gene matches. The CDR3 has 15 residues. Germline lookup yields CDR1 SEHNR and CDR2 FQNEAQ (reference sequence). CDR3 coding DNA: TGTGCCAGCAGCTTAGTACTAGCGGGAAGGGATGAGCAGTTCTTC. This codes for CASSLVLAGRDEQFF.

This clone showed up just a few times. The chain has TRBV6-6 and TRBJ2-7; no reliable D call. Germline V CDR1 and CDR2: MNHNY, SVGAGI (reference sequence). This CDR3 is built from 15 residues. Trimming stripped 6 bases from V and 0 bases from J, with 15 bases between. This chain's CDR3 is CASSLVRPNSYEQYF. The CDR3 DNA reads TGTGCCAGCAGCCTCGTGAGGCCGAACTCCTACGAGCAGTACTTC.

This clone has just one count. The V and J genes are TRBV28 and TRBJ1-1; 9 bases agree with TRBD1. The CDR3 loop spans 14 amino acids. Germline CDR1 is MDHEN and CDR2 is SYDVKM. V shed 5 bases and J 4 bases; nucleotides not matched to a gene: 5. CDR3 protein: CASSTTGGATEAFF. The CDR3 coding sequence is TGTGCCAGCAGTACAACAGGGGGCGCCACTGAAGCTTTCTTT.

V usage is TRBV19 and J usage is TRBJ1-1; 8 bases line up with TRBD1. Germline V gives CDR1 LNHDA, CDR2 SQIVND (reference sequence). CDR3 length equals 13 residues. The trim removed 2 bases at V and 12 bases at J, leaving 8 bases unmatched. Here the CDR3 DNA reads TGTGCCAGTAGTATACAGGGGGCCGGATTGACTTTCTTT. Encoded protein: CASSIQGAGLTFF.

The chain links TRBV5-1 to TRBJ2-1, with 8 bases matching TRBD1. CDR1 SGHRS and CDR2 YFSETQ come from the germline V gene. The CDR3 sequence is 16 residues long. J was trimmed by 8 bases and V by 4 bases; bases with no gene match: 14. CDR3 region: CASSPYRGSDLDEQFF. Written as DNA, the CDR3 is TGCGCCAGCAGCCCCTACAGGGGGTCAGATTTGGATGAGCAGTTCTTC.

CDR3 amino acids: CASRTRGYNEQFF. CDR3 bases: TGTGCCAGCAGGACTAGGGGATACAATGAGCAGTTCTTC. The V and J genes are TRBV7-2 and TRBJ2-1; possible D gene TRBD2, 6 bases. Germline assignment: CDR1 SGHTA and CDR2 FQGNSA. CDR3 length equals 13 residues. Trimming cost V 6 bases and J 4 bases, with 10 bases left between them. The full variable domain, rest sourced from reference TRBV7-2 and TRBJ2-1, is GAGVSQSPSNKVTEKGKDVELRCDPISGHTALYWYRQSLGQGLEFLIYFQGNSAPDKSGLPSDRFSAERTGGSVSTLTIQRTQQEDSAVYLCASRTRGYNEQFFGPGTRLTVL.

CDR3 amino acids: CASSEPLLRNEQFF. The CDR3 bases are TGTGCCAGCAGTGAACCCCTCCTGCGCAATGAGCAGTTCTTC. The chain has TRBV2 and TRBJ2-1; D not resolved. V lost 2 bases and J 6 bases, leaving 11 bases between the germline ends. CDR3 length equals 14 residues. The germline CDR1 and CDR2 sequences are SNHLY and FYNNEI. Full variable domain (remainder filled in from reference TRBV2 and TRBJ2-1): EPEVTQTPSHQVTQMGQEVILRCVPISNHLYFYWYRQILGQKVEFLVSFYNNEISEKSEIFDDQFSVERPDGSNFTLKIRSTKLEDSAMYFCASSEPLLRNEQFFGPGTRLTVL.

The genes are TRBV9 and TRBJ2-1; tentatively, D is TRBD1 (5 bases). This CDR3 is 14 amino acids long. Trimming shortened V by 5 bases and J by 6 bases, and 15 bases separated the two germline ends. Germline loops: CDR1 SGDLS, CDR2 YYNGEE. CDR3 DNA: TGTGCCAGCAGTCGATTGCAGGGTGCCAATGAGCAGTTCTTC. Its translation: CASSRLQGANEQFF.

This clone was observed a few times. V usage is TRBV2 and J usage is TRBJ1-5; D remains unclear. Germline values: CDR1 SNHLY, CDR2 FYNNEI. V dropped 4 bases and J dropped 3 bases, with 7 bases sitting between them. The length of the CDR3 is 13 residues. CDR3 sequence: CASSANNNQPQHF. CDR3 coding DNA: TGTGCCAGCAGTGCCAACAACAATCAGCCCCAGCATTTT. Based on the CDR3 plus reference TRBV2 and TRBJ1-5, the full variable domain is EPEVTQTPSHQVTQMGQEVILRCVPISNHLYFYWYRQILGQKVEFLVSFYNNEISEKSEIFDDQFSVERPDGSNFTLKIRSTKLEDSAMYFCASSANNNQPQHFGDGTRLSIL.

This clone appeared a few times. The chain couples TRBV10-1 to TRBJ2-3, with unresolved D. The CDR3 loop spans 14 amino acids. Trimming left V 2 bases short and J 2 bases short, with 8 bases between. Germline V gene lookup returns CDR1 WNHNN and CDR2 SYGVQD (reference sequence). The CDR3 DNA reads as TGCGCCAGCAGTGAGAGAGGATCCACAGATACGCAGTATTTT. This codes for CASSERGSTDTQYF.

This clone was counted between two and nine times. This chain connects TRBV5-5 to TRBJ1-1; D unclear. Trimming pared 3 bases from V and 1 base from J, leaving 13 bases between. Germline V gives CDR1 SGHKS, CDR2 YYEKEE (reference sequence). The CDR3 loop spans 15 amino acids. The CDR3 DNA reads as TGTGCCAGCAGCTGGTCAGCTACTACGAACACTGAAGCTTTCTTT. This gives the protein CASSWSATTNTEAFF.

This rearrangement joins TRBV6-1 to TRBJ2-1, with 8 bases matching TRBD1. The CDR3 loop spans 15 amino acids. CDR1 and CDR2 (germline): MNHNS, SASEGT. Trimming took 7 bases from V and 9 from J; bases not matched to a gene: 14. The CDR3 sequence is CASIPRQGRLGEQFF. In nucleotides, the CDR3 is TGTGCCAGCATCCCTAGACAGGGGCGCTTGGGTGAGCAGTTCTTC.